This T cell receptor beta chain is drawn from a study of cytomegalovirus exposure and HLA in healthy donors. General observations from the study: Sequencing likely produced, as an artifact, a cluster of highly shared sequence variants. Reportedly, HLA-A and HLA-B alleles of most subjects were accurately predicted from TCR beta. An assumption of roughly uniform sequencing depth across donors underlay the presence/absence analyses.

V was cut by 11 bases and J by 5 bases, with 18 bases left in between. The CDR3 runs 13 residues. Germline loops: CDR1 SGHDN, CDR2 FVKESK. A multiplex PCR was run with 60 Vbeta primers and 13 Jbeta primers. Using immunoSEQ multiplex PCR, the repertoire was profiled, and TCRdb retains in-frame clones only, with some absent. The data contain 90,000 or so clones, about 69% of them seen just once; the ten biggest clones take up roughly 4.2%. About this clone itself: Its cognate antigen is unknown.

Sequenced: PBMCs. The chain recombines TRBV14 with TRBJ1-2; D is perhaps TRBD1 (5 bases). The clonotype was recovered from a man aged 60 to 69 in good health and CMV-seronegative. This CDR3 reads CAWRGDHDYGYTF. CDR3 sequence (DNA): TGTGCCTGGCGGGGGGACCACGATTATGGCTACACCTTC.